These 8 T cell receptor beta chains were sequenced from one sample in a study of OX40 agonist ivuxolimab in advanced cancers. This table comes from immunoSEQ multiplex PCR, and its TCRdb copy is limited to in-frame clones, with some not included. Among roughly 56,000 clones, roughly 81% were seen once, and the ten largest hold roughly 4.5%. The sequencing here drew on CD4+ or CD8+ T cells sorted from blood, taken in a trial of the OX40 agonist ivuxolimab. The receptors here all came from an adult with an advanced solid tumor such as melanoma, head and neck, liver or kidney cancer.

This chain links TRBV6-6 with TRBJ2-7; D uncertain. Trimming removed 6 bases at V and 3 bases at J, with 9 bases between. This CDR3 is built from 12 residues. The germline gives CDR1 MNHNY, CDR2 SVGAGI (reference sequence). Here the CDR3 reads CASSPVLYEQYF. The DNA of the CDR3 is TGTGCCAGCAGCCCCGTACTCTACGAGCAGTACTTC.

CDR3 residues: CASSPVPKAGFPNYEQYF. In DNA form, the CDR3 reads TGTGCCAGCTCACCAGTTCCAAAAGCAGGTTTCCCAAACTACGAGCAGTACTTC. The gene calls are TRBV18 and TRBJ2-7; D unclear. Germline-derived CDR1 and CDR2 are KGHSH and LQKENI. CDR3 length equals 18 residues. V gave up 2 bases and J gave up 3 bases, with 23 bases separating them.

The chain couples TRBV7-8 to TRBJ1-1, with D uncertain. CDR1 and CDR2 (germline): SGHVS, FQNEAQ. This CDR3 has 14 residues. The germline V and J ends were trimmed by 5 bases and 0 bases, with 10 bases remaining between them. CDR3 in amino acids: CASSVRGMNTEAFF. CDR3 coding DNA: TGTGCCAGCAGCGTTCGAGGAATGAACACTGAAGCTTTCTTT.

This clone was counted once. The rearrangement links TRBV7-2 to TRBJ2-1; D possibly corresponds to TRBD2 (5 bases). The germline gives CDR1 SGHTA, CDR2 FQGNSA. This CDR3 has 12 residues. V lost 1 base and J 8 bases, leaving 6 bases between the germline ends. This CDR3 is CASSLGGHEQFF. In DNA, the CDR3 is TGTGCCAGCAGCTTAGGCGGGCATGAGCAGTTCTTC. Full variable domain (remainder filled in from reference TRBV7-2 and TRBJ2-1): GAGVSQSPSNKVTEKGKDVELRCDPISGHTALYWYRQSLGQGLEFLIYFQGNSAPDKSGLPSDRFSAERTGGSVSTLTIQRTQQEDSAVYLCASSLGGHEQFFGPGTRLTVL.

The genes are TRBV7-2 and TRBJ2-2; 12 nucleotides agree with TRBD2. The CDR3 totals 16 residues. Germline V lookup: CDR1 SGHTA, CDR2 FQGNSA. J was trimmed by 5 bases and V by 6 bases; bases with no gene match: 7. This CDR3 reads CASSRTSGIGTGELFF. The CDR3 DNA reads as TGTGCCAGCAGTCGGACTAGCGGGATCGGAACCGGGGAGCTGTTTTTT. Drawing the rest from reference TRBV7-2 and TRBJ2-2, the complete variable domain is GAGVSQSPSNKVTEKGKDVELRCDPISGHTALYWYRQSLGQGLEFLIYFQGNSAPDKSGLPSDRFSAERTGGSVSTLTIQRTQQEDSAVYLCASSRTSGIGTGELFFGEGSRLTVL.

This clone was counted only a few times. J is TRBJ2-2 and V is TRBV30; D gene uncertain. V was cut by 0 bases and J by 7 bases, with 9 bases left in between. The length of the CDR3 is 13 residues. Germline V lookup: CDR1 GTSNPN, CDR2 SVGIG (reference sequence). The CDR3 DNA is TGTGCCTGGAGTGTACTGGGCGGCGGGGAGCTGTTTTTT. It yields the protein CAWSVLGGGELFF. The full variable domain, with the rest looked up from reference TRBV30 and TRBJ2-2, is SQTIHQWPATLVQPVGSPLSLECTVEGTSNPNLYWYRQAAGRGLQLLFYSVGIGQISSEVPQNLSASRPQDRQFILSSKKLLLSDSGFYLCAWSVLGGGELFFGEGSRLTVL.

This chain connects TRBV2 to TRBJ1-4; 7 bases are a match to TRBD1. CDR3 length: 15 amino acids. In germline, CDR1 is SNHLY, CDR2 FYNNEI. Trimming removed 8 bases from V and 3 bases from J; junction bases left unmatched: 9. CDR3 sequence (DNA): TGTGCCAGCCGCAAGACAGGGATTCCTAATGAAAAACTGTTTTTT. Protein sequence: CASRKTGIPNEKLFF.

The V and J genes are TRBV7-9 and TRBJ1-4, with 7 bases matching TRBD1. V lost 3 bases to trimming and J lost 4 bases; unmatched junction nucleotides: 5. Germline V gene lookup returns CDR1 SEHNR and CDR2 FQNEAQ (reference sequence). This CDR3 has 15 residues. CDR3 sequence (DNA): TGTGCCAGCAGCTTTACAGGGGAAGGTAATGAAAAACTGTTTTTT. This translates into CASSFTGEGNEKLFF. The variable domain in full, completed from reference TRBV7-9 and TRBJ1-4, reads DTGVSQNPRHKITKRGQNVTFRCDPISEHNRLYWYRQTLGQGPEFLTYFQNEAQLEKSRLLSDRFSAERPKGSFSTLEIQRTEQGDSAMYLCASSFTGEGNEKLFFGSGTQLSVL.